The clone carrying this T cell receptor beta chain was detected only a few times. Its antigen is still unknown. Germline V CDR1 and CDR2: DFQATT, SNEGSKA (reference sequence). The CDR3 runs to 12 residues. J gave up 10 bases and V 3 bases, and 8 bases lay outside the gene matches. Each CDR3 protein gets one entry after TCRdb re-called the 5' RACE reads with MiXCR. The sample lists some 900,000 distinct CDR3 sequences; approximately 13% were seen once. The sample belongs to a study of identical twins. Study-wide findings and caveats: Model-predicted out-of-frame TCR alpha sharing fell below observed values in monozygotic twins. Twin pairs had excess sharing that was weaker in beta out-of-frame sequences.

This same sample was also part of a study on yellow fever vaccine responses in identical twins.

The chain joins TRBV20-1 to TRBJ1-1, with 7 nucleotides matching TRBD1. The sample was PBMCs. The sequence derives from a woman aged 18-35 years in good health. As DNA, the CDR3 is TGCAGTGCTAGGACAGGGACGAGTGCAGCTTTCTTT. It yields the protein CSARTGTSAAFF.